Listed here is a single TCR beta chain. What it binds is unknown. The treatment was: roughly 18 received Ad26.COV2.S at low or high dose, single or two shots; 5 received placebo; per-sample allocation not given. Sampling took place 63 days after the first vaccine or placebo injection. Donor was an adult aged 18-55 years in Boston. This entry belongs to a study of Ad26.COV2.S vaccination and SARS-CoV-2 variants. CDR3 length: 17 amino acids. Trimming stripped 1 base from V and 10 bases from J, with 20 bases between. CDR1 and CDR2 (germline): SGHTA, FQGNSA. The data were produced by immunoSEQ multiplex PCR, yet TCRdb's version contains in-frame clones alone and is incomplete. The sample shows about 410,000 clones, about nine tenths of them seen only once. Study-level results: Those who received the vaccine showed greater spike-specific TCR breadth than those given placebo.

The J gene is TRBJ1-6, the V gene TRBV7-2; D is ambiguous. Sequencing was performed on peripheral blood, taken in a trial of Ad26.COV2.S vaccine versus placebo. This receptor was obtained from a person between 18 and 65 years old who received the Ad26.COV2.S COVID-19 vaccine or a placebo. In DNA form, the CDR3 reads TGTGCCAGCAGCTTAGGGATACGGGCTAATCGAGGATCACCCCTCCACTTT. Protein product: CASSLGIRANRGSPLHF. The whole variable domain, remainder taken from reference TRBV7-2 and TRBJ1-6, is GAGVSQSPSNKVTEKGKDVELRCDPISGHTALYWYRQSLGQGLEFLIYFQGNSAPDKSGLPSDRFSAERTGGSVSTLTIQRTQQEDSAVYLCASSLGIRANRGSPLHFGNGTRLTVT.